This T cell receptor (beta chain) appears in the sequencing data of a study of glioma-infiltrating T cells after dendritic cell vaccination (dated by TCRdb to about 2016). In the study overall: A cohort of 15 or so glioblastoma patients from Phase I and II dendritic cell vaccination trials was included, of whom 9 were newly diagnosed and 6 had recurrent disease. Autologous tumor lysate-pulsed dendritic cell vaccination was administered to the patients between about 2003 and 2012. The vaccine consisted of monocyte-derived dendritic cells cultured roughly 7 days with IL-4 and GM-CSF, then pulsed overnight with autologous tumor lysate. Each patient got three intradermal injections of the dendritic cell vaccine, spaced at biweekly intervals, in the arm below the axilla. Deep sequencing of TCR beta CDR3 regions was used to quantify tumor-infiltrating lymphocyte content and compare tumor and blood repertoires in dendritic cell-vaccinated glioblastoma patients. Survival after dendritic cell vaccination was correlated with TCR sequencing metrics, including TIL content and tumor-blood repertoire overlap.

In the germline V gene (reference sequence), CDR1 corresponds to LNHNV and CDR2 to YYDKDF. At the junction V is shortened by 6 bases and J by 3 bases; bases outside the gene matches: 6. Reading from cysteine to phenylalanine, the CDR3 counts 15 amino acids. The entry retains the CDR3 DNA only, 45 bases that are in frame from base 1. Summary of the overall study and its limitations: After dendritic cell vaccination, a higher estimated pretreatment TIL content predicted longer time to progression and overall survival. The response model built on TCR overlap across three groups was characterized as speculative, with prospective validation still needed. The cohort was small and heterogeneous, and full blood and tumor sets were available for few patients, with initial-recurrent tumor pairs available for even fewer patients. TCR clonality showed no direct relationship with survival, which suggests that a diverse polyclonal response may be important.

Selection of patients required sufficient residual fresh-frozen tumor tissue and over two years of available survival data. An isocitrate dehydrogenase mutation was not carried by any of the glioblastoma patients, although molecular status was otherwise variable. PBMC were collected before vaccination, two weeks after the third vaccination, and at tumor progression if progression occurred. Genomic DNA was extracted with the Qiagen DNeasy Blood extraction Kit. The immunoSEQ assay amplified TCRB CDR3 regions from 1.5 to 2.5 micrograms of genomic DNA, or from all available DNA when less than that amount was available. The multiplex PCR employed 60 forward primers targeting TCR V beta segments and 13 reverse primers targeting J beta segments. Synthetic control templates were spiked into each sample at limiting dilution to estimate reads per starting template. Sequencing produced 87 bp reads on the Illumina HiSeq System. The original pipeline was this. PCR and sequencing errors were removed by merging closely related sequences with a nearest neighbor algorithm. TCR overlap was defined as the percentage of unique tumor TCR beta sequences that were also present in the same patient's peripheral blood. Here the immuneACCESS table is served through TCRdb, limited to in-frame sequences with V and J called. Missing clones are a known gap in these copies; in checked studies unresolved V genes cover under half, and the rest lacks a known reason. The V and J calls and the clone size are those of that table, but D and trimming were determined from the DNA. The sample has about 92,000 clones on record, more than 75% of them singletons. Around a sixth of the sample goes to the ten largest clones.

As concerns this clone: Its cognate antigen has yet to be identified. Nothing much larger sits one base from this clone, and base qualities are not available.

The receptor was isolated from a human donor with glioblastoma. Sequencing was performed on blood, taken before dendritic cell vaccination. The receptor chain draws on TRBV15 and TRBJ1-4; 8 central bases correspond to TRBD1. Here the CDR3 is given as CATSAGGDSNEKLFF. At the DNA level, the sequence is TGTGCCACCAGTGCAGGGGGCGACTCTAATGAAAAACTGTTTTTT.